This TCR beta chain originates from a study of blood T cell repertoires in COVID-19. Study summary: Acute and convalescent COVID-19 specimens originated in the United States, Italy and Spain. PBMCs, B-cell-depleted T cells, or T cells were the source of the cDNA or gDNA that made up the material.

This clone has just one count. In the original workflow: Nucleated cell number was recorded as an estimate derived from reference gene primer amplification. Repertoires were generated with immunoSEQ multiplex PCR, while TCRdb's copy carries only in-frame clones and drops some. D and trimming were read from the DNA, whereas the V and J calls and clone size are those reported in that table. This table holds 200,000 to 300,000 clones, roughly 86% found once. Germline CDR1 and CDR2: MRHNA and SNTAGT. The CDR3 contains 15 residues. Trimming took 6 bases from V and 5 from J; bases not matched to a gene: 9. The rearrangement uses TRBV6-4 and TRBJ2-1, with 8 bases aligning to TRBD1. The sample consisted of peripheral blood. The sequence derives from an older woman who had recovered from COVID-19. CDR3 region: CASSRDRGRHNEQFF. In DNA, the CDR3 is TGTGCCAGCAGCCGTGACAGGGGACGCCACAATGAGCAGTTCTTC.